This T cell receptor (beta chain) comes out of a study of CD8 T cells in ankylosing spondylitis. Study-wide results and caveats: A motif in TCR beta, a set of fewer than ten highly homologous variants, appeared characteristic of ankylosing spondylitis blood. Disease-linked clones were reportedly significantly enriched in matched ankylosing spondylitis synovial fluid. Some motif variants had been reported before (in reactive arthritis synovial fluid and blood).

This clonotype was detected many times. What it binds is not known. Trimming shortened V by 1 base and J by 3 bases, and 14 bases separated the two germline ends. The CDR3 consists of 16 residues. MiXCR was run by TCRdb on the 5' RACE reads, yielding one entry per CDR3 protein. The profile shows roughly 180,000 distinct CDR3 sequences, 9.5% to 13% of them singletons. The sequencing input was blood, either unsorted or a sorted T cell fraction (not recorded which). The genes are TRBV12-3 or TRBV12-4 and TRBJ2-3; D perhaps matches TRBD1 (6 bases). This receptor was identified in a male donor with ankylosing spondylitis or in good health (not recorded which). As DNA, the CDR3 is TGTGCCAGCAGTTTAGGTAGGGCAGGGACAACAGATACGCAGTATTTT. This sequence encodes CASSLGRAGTTDTQYF.